Shown below are 21 T cell receptor beta chains from a single sample sequenced in a study of control samples from healthy donors and cancer patients (dated by TCRdb to about 2020). Library preparation used the immunoSEQ multiplex PCR assay. TCRdb retrieved this table from immuneACCESS and kept in-frame rearrangements only. Not all clones are present; in checked studies, unresolved V genes account for under half, and no reason is known for the remainder. The sample has under 200,000 clones on record, 91% of them singletons. Clones ranked in the top ten supply over 1.2% of the sample. Input material: blood. All receptors derive from a woman in her twenties or thirties in good health.

This chain joins TRBV2 and TRBJ1-5, with TRBD1 identical over 10 bases. The CDR3 runs to 18 residues. The V gene end was trimmed by 6 bases and the J gene end by 0 bases; junction bases not matched to a gene: 11. Looked up from germline, CDR1 is SNHLY and CDR2 is FYNNEI. CDR3 in amino acids: CASRPGQGGKYSNQPQHF. CDR3 DNA: TGTGCCAGCAGGCCAGGACAGGGGGGAAAATATAGCAATCAGCCCCAGCATTTT.

This chain links TRBV15 with TRBJ2-6; D may be TRBD1 or TRBD2 (6 bases each). Germline CDR1 and CDR2: LNHNV and YYDKDF (reference sequence). CDR3 length equals 16 residues. V was pared by 3 bases and J by 1 base, with 10 bases between. CDR3 residues: CATSRGGQSGANVLTF. The CDR3 nucleotides are TGTGCCACCAGCAGGGGGGGCCAATCTGGGGCCAACGTCCTGACTTTC. The full variable domain, with the rest looked up from reference TRBV15 and TRBJ2-6, is DAMVIQNPRYQVTQFGKPVTLSCSQTLNHNVMYWYQQKSSQAPKLLFHYYDKDFNNEADTPDNFQSRRPNTSFCFLDIRSPGLGDTAMYLCATSRGGQSGANVLTFGAGSRLTVL.

This chain joins TRBV18 and TRBJ1-3, with unresolved D. The CDR3 has 15 residues. Germline CDR1 KGHSH, CDR2 LQKENI. V lost 3 bases and J 4 bases, leaving 13 bases between the germline ends. CDR3 sequence (DNA): TGTGCCAGCTCACCGAAAGGCGCAAGAGGAAACACCATATATTTT. It codes for CASSPKGARGNTIYF.

This chain links TRBV5-6 with TRBJ2-3; TRBD1 might be the D (6 bases). CDR1 is SGHDT, CDR2 YYEEEE, per germline. Trimming shortened V by 1 base and J by 6 bases, and 15 bases separated the two germline ends. The CDR3 loop spans 15 amino acids. CDR3 nucleotides: TGTGCCAGCAGCTTGCCAGGGGATGCAGTGGATACGCAGTATTTT. Translating gives CASSLPGDAVDTQYF.

The rearrangement links TRBV24-1 to TRBJ2-3, with D unresolved. CDR1 and CDR2 from the germline V gene are KGHDR and SFDVKD. The CDR3 length is 12 residues. V was cut by 3 bases and J by 4 bases, with 4 bases left in between. CDR3 amino acids: CATSDPSDTQYF. The CDR3 region has the DNA TGTGCCACCAGTGATCCGTCAGATACGCAGTATTTT.

Here the CDR3 reads CASRDTSSSYNSPLHF. CDR3 DNA: TGCGCCAGCAGGGACACCTCGAGCTCCTATAATTCACCCCTCCACTTT. The V gene is TRBV10-2, the J gene TRBJ1-6; D is possibly TRBD1 (5 bases). The CDR3 extends over 16 amino acids. Germline V gene data show CDR1 as WSHSY and CDR2 as SAAADI. Trimming removed 6 bases from V and 0 bases from J, with 12 bases in between.

The chain has TRBV2 and TRBJ2-6, with D maybe TRBD1 (5 bases). The CDR3 runs to 15 residues. V was clipped by 6 bases and J by 0 bases, with 9 bases between them. Germline CDR1 reads SNHLY; CDR2 reads FYNNEI. The CDR3 coding sequence is TGTGCCAGCAGCCGAGACAGCTCTGGGGCCAACGTCCTGACTTTC. This sequence encodes CASSRDSSGANVLTF.

The rearrangement uses TRBV7-3 and TRBJ1-1, with a tentative D call TRBD1 (5 bases). Deletions cut 5 bases from V and 1 base from J, with 8 bases between. CDR3 size: 13 residues. CDR1 and CDR2 (germline): SGHTA, FQGTGA. The CDR3 region has the DNA TGTGCCAGCAGCGCCGGACAGAACACTGAAGCTTTCTTT. Encoded protein: CASSAGQNTEAFF.

The chain is built from TRBV11-3 and TRBJ1-3; 12 positions match TRBD1. V gave up 5 bases and J gave up 0 bases; unmatched junction bases: 5. This CDR3 spans 17 amino acids. Germline V CDR1 and CDR2: SGHNT, YENEEA. DNA of the CDR3: TGTGCCAGCAGCGAGGGACAGGGGGCCCCCTCTGGAAACACCATATATTTT. As protein: CASSEGQGAPSGNTIYF.

This chain links TRBV5-1 with TRBJ2-3; 9 nucleotides line up with TRBD1. CDR1 and CDR2 from the germline V gene are SGHRS and YFSETQ. Trimming removed 6 bases from V and 2 bases from J; junction bases left unmatched: 7. The CDR3 has 15 amino acids. CDR3 residues: CASTSGTGHTDTQYF. The CDR3 DNA sequence: TGCGCCAGCACATCTGGGACAGGGCACACAGATACGCAGTATTTT.

The chain links TRBV4-1 to TRBJ2-3; D remains unclear. The V end was cut by 0 bases, the J end by 0 bases, with 13 bases between. Germline V CDR1 and CDR2: MGHRA, YSYEKL. The CDR3 is made up of 17 amino acids. CDR3 nucleotides: TGCGCCAGCAGCCAAGATCCCCTAATTTCTAGCACAGATACGCAGTATTTT. Protein product: CASSQDPLISSTDTQYF.

This clone occurred once. V gene TRBV25-1 combines with J gene TRBJ2-1; 9 bases map to TRBD2. V lost 2 bases, J lost 3 bases, and 2 bases stayed unmatched. The CDR3 extends over 15 amino acids. Germline V lookup: CDR1 MGHDK, CDR2 SYGVNS. The CDR3 is CASSEMTSGYNEQFF. In DNA form, the CDR3 reads TGTGCCAGCAGTGAAATGACTAGCGGCTACAATGAGCAGTTCTTC. Full variable domain (remainder filled in from reference TRBV25-1 and TRBJ2-1): EADIYQTPRYLVIGTGKKITLECSQTMGHDKMYWYQQDPGMELHLIHYSYGVNSTEKGDLSSESTVSRIRTEHFPLTLESARPSHTSQYLCASSEMTSGYNEQFFGPGTRLTVL.

The V gene is TRBV6-1, the J gene TRBJ2-4; D is unclear. This CDR3 contains 14 residues. Trimming left V 3 bases short and J 0 bases short, with 6 bases between. Germline loops: CDR1 MNHNS, CDR2 SASEGT. CDR3 bases: TGTGCCAGCAGTGACCGTTTAGCCAAAAACATTCAGTACTTC. This translates into CASSDRLAKNIQYF.

This chain joins TRBV24-1 and TRBJ2-1, with 12 bases aligning to TRBD2. CDR1 and CDR2 from the germline V gene are KGHDR and SFDVKD. The CDR3 runs to 16 residues. J was trimmed by 6 bases and V by 1 base; bases with no gene match: 3. The CDR3 DNA reads TGTGCCACCAGTGATTTTGGACTAGCGGGGACCAATGAGCAGTTCTTC. It encodes CATSDFGLAGTNEQFF.

This clone appeared once. The gene calls are TRBV15 and TRBJ1-1; 9 bases agree with TRBD1. The J segment lost 0 bases and the V segment lost 0 bases, leaving 8 bases of the junction unmatched. Per the germline V gene, CDR1 is LNHNV and CDR2 is YYDKDF (reference sequence). The CDR3 runs 18 residues. The CDR3 nucleotides read TGTGCCACCAGCAGAGATTCTTGGGACAGGGAGGTGAACACTGAAGCTTTCTTT. It specifies CATSRDSWDREVNTEAFF.

This sequence joins TRBV5-1 and TRBJ1-5; D possibly corresponds to TRBD1 (5 bases). The V gene's germline CDR1 is SGHRS and CDR2 YFSETQ. Trimming removed 0 bases from V and 4 bases from J, with 11 bases in between. The CDR3 has 15 residues. The CDR3 coding sequence is TGCGCCAGCAGCTTGGGAGGGGCTTGGAATCAGCCCCAGCATTTT. Protein product: CASSLGGAWNQPQHF. The variable domain in full, completed from reference TRBV5-1 and TRBJ1-5, reads KAGVTQTPRYLIKTRGQQVTLSCSPISGHRSVSWYQQTPGQGLQFLFEYFSETQRNKGNFPGRFSGRQFSNSRSEMNVSTLELGDSALYLCASSLGGAWNQPQHFGDGTRLSIL.

This clone was detected only once. The gene calls are TRBV7-9 and TRBJ1-2; D possibly corresponds to TRBD1 (5 bases). Germline V gene sequence: CDR1 SEHNR, CDR2 FQNEAQ (reference sequence). CDR3 size: 15 residues. The V end lost 0 bases, the J end lost 0 bases, and 8 bases lay between the germline ends. Here the CDR3 DNA reads TGTGCCAGCAGCTTAGCGAAGGGACCTAACTATGGCTACACCTTC. Protein sequence: CASSLAKGPNYGYTF.

V is TRBV6-6 and J is TRBJ2-7; 7 nucleotides match TRBD1. With V trimmed by 0 bases and J by 4 bases, 3 bases remained unmatched. The germline V gene has CDR1 MNHNY and CDR2 SVGAGI (reference sequence). The CDR3 contains 14 residues. The CDR3 reads CASSYSRGLYEQYF. CDR3 coding DNA: TGTGCCAGCAGTTACTCCAGGGGGTTATACGAGCAGTACTTC.

The chain employs TRBV30 and TRBJ1-6, with 7 positions matching TRBD1. CDR1 GTSNPN and CDR2 SVGIG come from the germline V gene (reference sequence). J gave up 13 bases and V 0 bases, and 6 bases lay outside the gene matches. CDR3 length equals 13 residues. CDR3: CAWSVGEGAPLHF. As DNA, the CDR3 is TGTGCCTGGAGTGTAGGGGAGGGGGCGCCCCTCCACTTT.

This clone appeared once. The V gene is TRBV12-3 or TRBV12-4, the J gene TRBJ2-5; 7 bases are a match to TRBD1. The CDR3 has 12 residues. The trim removed 6 bases at V and 4 bases at J, leaving 2 bases unmatched. CDR3 sequence (DNA): TGTGCCAGCAGCCACAGGGGAGAGACCCAGTACTTC. It encodes CASSHRGETQYF.

The genes are TRBV19 and TRBJ1-5; D is undetermined. The V end lost 8 bases, the J end lost 2 bases, and 16 bases lay between the germline ends. Per the germline V gene, CDR1 is LNHDA and CDR2 is SQIVND (reference sequence). CDR3 length: 15 amino acids. The chain's CDR3 is CASEWAAHRNQPQHF. In DNA, the CDR3 is TGTGCCAGTGAGTGGGCGGCGCACCGCAATCAGCCCCAGCATTTT.